This record concerns one T cell receptor (beta chain) sequence. Data came from immunoSEQ multiplex PCR; TCRdb stores just in-frame clones and leaves some out. Of 65,000 to 75,000 clones listed, 91% are singletons. The data belong to a study of T cell changes during pregnancy in multiple sclerosis. This CDR3 is 14 amino acids long. From germline, CDR1 is SEHNR and CDR2 FQNEAQ (reference sequence). Trimming took 5 bases from V and 8 from J, leaving 18 bases between them. The clonotype comes from a female donor in good health, enrolled as a control in a pregnancy study. The genes are TRBV7-9 and TRBJ1-2, with D possibly being TRBD1 (5 bases). Sequencing was performed on peripheral blood, taken in the third trimester of pregnancy. The CDR3 DNA reads TGTGCCAGCAGCCGAGAAGGAGTTAGGGGAGGCTACACCTTC. As protein: CASSREGVRGGYTF. Full variable domain (outside the CDR3, taken from reference TRBV7-9 and TRBJ1-2): DTGVSQNPRHKITKRGQNVTFRCDPISEHNRLYWYRQTLGQGPEFLTYFQNEAQLEKSRLLSDRFSAERPKGSFSTLEIQRTEQGDSAMYLCASSREGVRGGYTFGSGTRLTVV.